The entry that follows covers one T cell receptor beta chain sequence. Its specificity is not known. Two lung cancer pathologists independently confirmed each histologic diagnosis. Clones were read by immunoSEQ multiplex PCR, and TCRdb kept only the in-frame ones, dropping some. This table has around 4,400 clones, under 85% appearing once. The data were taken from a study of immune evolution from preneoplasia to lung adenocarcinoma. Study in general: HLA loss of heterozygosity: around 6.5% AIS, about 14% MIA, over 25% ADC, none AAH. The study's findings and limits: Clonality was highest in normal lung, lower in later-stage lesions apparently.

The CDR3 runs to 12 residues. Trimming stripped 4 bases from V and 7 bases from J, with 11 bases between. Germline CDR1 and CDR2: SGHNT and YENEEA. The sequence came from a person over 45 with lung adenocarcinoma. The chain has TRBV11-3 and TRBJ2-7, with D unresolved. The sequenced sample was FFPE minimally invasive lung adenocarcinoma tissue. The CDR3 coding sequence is TGTGCCAGCAGCTCCCTAGGTGAAGAGCAGTACTTC. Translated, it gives CASSSLGEEQYF.